This TCR beta chain was sequenced in a study of identical twins. V was cut by 7 bases and J by 5 bases, with 20 bases left in between. This CDR3 has 15 residues. CDR1 is SEHNR, CDR2 FQNEAQ, per germline (reference sequence). Each CDR3 protein gets one entry after TCRdb re-called the 5' RACE reads with MiXCR. The sample has approximately 550,000 distinct CDR3 sequences; 20% to 25% are singletons. The sample also formed part of further work on yellow fever vaccine responses in identical twins.

The chain employs TRBV7-9 and TRBJ2-5, with D perhaps given as TRBD1 or TRBD2 (6 bases each). Sequencing was done on a sample of CD4+ T cells sorted from blood. This clonotype was obtained from a woman younger than 35 in good health. In nucleotides, the CDR3 is TGTGCCAGCAACTCTTTAGGGGGGCAGTCGGAGACCCAGTACTTC. Translating gives CASNSLGGQSETQYF.